Sequencing of this T cell receptor (beta chain) was carried out in a study of cytomegalovirus exposure and HLA in healthy donors (dated by TCRdb to the late 2010s). For the wider study: An earlier analysis of approximately 590 of the donors reported approximately 300 Gb of sequence data and some 100 million unique TCR beta sequences from about 180 million T cells. An early release covering roughly 600 HLA-typed donors comprised around 300 gigabases of sequencing data and some 79 million unique TCR sequences. The genetic ancestry cluster associated with self-reported Caucasian donors included 70% to 85% of the 398 genotyped donors. The study aimed to test whether cataloging public T cell receptors could reveal signatures of past pathogen exposure. The T cell repertoires of 666 subjects were profiled by immunosequencing and related to cytomegalovirus serostatus. Besides the first cohort of hundreds of subjects, a separate validation cohort made up of 120 different subjects was used. To predict cytomegalovirus infection status, the study combined high-throughput TCR immunosequencing, statistical association of individual TCRs with disease status, and machine learning. In a later analysis, previously published TCR beta repertoires from 666 donors were re-analyzed and high-resolution HLA genotyping was added so that TCR occurrence patterns could be studied. In the later analysis, no new phenotypic data were used to find candidate immune exposures; instead, reliance was placed on TCR beta sequences and their occurrence across donors. An earlier analysis of 450 to 750 of the donors used high-throughput TCR beta sequencing to judge whether each TCR beta V gene segment behaved as functional or pseudogenic. Alongside the repertoire data, information on donor age, sex, ethnicity and CMV serostatus was compiled. A later genetic analysis used genome-wide SNP genotypes for about 65% of the roughly 670 donors, treating that subset as a discovery cohort. All discovery cohort repertoires had been generated on a single sequencing platform. Both class I and class II loci were covered by HLA typing, at four-digit resolution. The number of typed donors differed by locus: about 620-640 for A, B, C, DRB1 and DQB1; approximately 540 for DQA1; some 610 for DPA1; and approximately 450 for DPB1. Because of strong linkage in the cohort, five DR-DQ haplotypes were treated as single units for association and clustering. Across around 400 genotyped donors of the cohort, an average of 235,054 unique TCR beta nucleotide sequences per donor were sequenced, and 15% to 20% of those sequences were non-productive.

V is pared back by 0 bases and J by 2 bases, with 8 bases lying between the germline termini. Per the germline V gene, SGHVS is the CDR1 and FQNEAQ is the CDR2. The CDR3 sequence holds 14 residues, the cysteine and phenylalanine included. Only the CDR3 DNA is retained, 42 bases long and in frame from the first base. What the study reported, not specific to this receptor: The 87-base-pair reads could not distinguish some IMGT-functional V segments, including TRBV6-2 and TRBV6-3, so those segments were excluded. In the study, 150 to 200 TCR beta chains were listed as associated with cytomegalovirus. While some public TCRs were present in many individuals, most TCR sequences turned up only very rarely across donors. It was suggested by the authors that the approach could potentially be generalized to other disease states and immunological phenotypes. A later analysis reported that several top co-occurrence clusters appeared linked to parvovirus B19, influenza, CMV and Epstein-Barr virus. Because counts were too low, 15 to 20 rarely observed V segments, including chromosome 9 orphons, were excluded from the earlier analysis of 587 of the donors. Because some donors lacked HLA typing at each locus, the association tests relied only on the typed subset. Compared with the approximately 720-donor mean, donors in an Asian-associated ancestry cluster had fewer N-insertions in productive TCRs, according to a later genetic analysis. When HLA alleles, especially DR and DQ, strongly co-occurred, attributing TCR associations to individual alleles was difficult. Cytomegalovirus status was reported to be diagnosed by the classifier with high specificity and sensitivity in both the original and validation cohorts. The presence/absence analyses assumed that sequencing depth was roughly uniform across donors, and that assumption may not be true. A later analysis found that HLA-associated TCR beta chains were more clonally expanded and had lower generation probabilities than equally common non-associated chains. An association between a missense DCLRE1C variant and V-gene and J-gene trimming of TCR beta chains was found in a later genetic analysis and replicated in an independent cohort. The cohort was sequenced for TCR beta chains only, and without alpha or paired-chain data the features that could be detected were limited. The only immune exposure information available for the cohort was CMV serostatus. According to a later analysis, most CMV-associated TCR beta chains appeared to be HLA-restricted, and the HLA associations seemed to be driven largely by CMV exposure. Specific HLA alleles were associated with more than 15,000 TCR beta sequences at a false discovery rate of 0.05 in a later analysis. Correlated functional status among segregating V segments might reflect linkage disequilibrium, but an unknown experimental factor could not be ruled out. A further reported finding was that TCR beta sequences accurately predicted the HLA-A and HLA-B alleles for most subjects in the first cohort. In vitro tests confirmed that three of the cytomegalovirus-associated TCR beta chains recognize cytomegalovirus antigens. In an earlier analysis of about 540 of the donors, most TCR beta V segments were observed in productive rearrangements about 87% or about 30% of the time, broadly matching IMGT annotations. A cluster of highly shared sequence variants was judged likely to represent a technical artifact of the sequencing pipeline. According to a later analysis, TCR association rates differed among HLA loci, with DRB1 alleles showing the most associated TCRs and HLA-C alleles showing the fewest.

The cohort was made up of approximately 670 healthy bone marrow donors. At the time of sampling, every cohort member was nominally healthy, though immune exposures that went unrecorded were likely present. The donor was CMV seronegative and was included in the group of a few hundred seronegative cohort members. A peripheral blood sample was provided by each donor, and peripheral blood mononuclear cells were used for TCR beta sequencing. The Qiagen DNeasy Blood Extraction Kit was used to extract genomic DNA from the blood cell samples. Library method: the immunoSEQ multiplex PCR assay. For the multiplex PCR, a mixture combining 60 forward primers for TCR Vbeta segments and 13 reverse primers for TCR Jbeta segments was used. A multiplex PCR assay on genomic DNA amplified the CDR3 region of rearranged TCR beta genes. Amplified TCR beta libraries were sequenced as 87-base-pair reads on the Illumina HiSeq System. Under the source paper's analysis protocol: Across the 700 or so repertoires, a later analysis counted tens of millions of unique TCR beta chains, some 11 million of which were shared by at least two donors. Raw reads were error-corrected and collapsed into unique sequences by a nearest-neighbor algorithm in which closely related sequences were merged to remove PCR and sequencing errors. CDR3 sequences were aligned to IMGT reference sequences to assign V, D and J gene segments. For a sequence to be retained, a match of at least six nucleotides was required to both a V gene segment and a J gene segment. Rearrangements were classified as productive when the CDR3 lacked stop codons and remained in frame with V and J, and all other rearrangements were classified as non-productive. CDR3 was defined according to IMGT convention as the region running from the second conserved V-encoded cysteine to the conserved J-encoded phenylalanine. The earlier analysis of fewer than 700 of the donors excluded sequences that lacked an unambiguous match to a single V gene segment. An earlier analysis of 587 of the donors called V segments functional above 56.7% productive rearrangements and segregating when the between-donor standard deviation exceeded 5%. A statistical classification framework was built to diagnose cytomegalovirus status from the catalog of TCR beta chain sequences. V and J gene assignment, in a later analysis, came from comparing TCR nucleotide sequences with IMGT/GENE-DB human TR gene sequences. A later analysis assigned CDR3 sequences and most-parsimonious VDJ recombination scenarios with the TCRdist pipeline. In a later analysis, every TCR beta chain was defined by the combination of its CDR3 amino acid sequence and its V-gene family, and reads without a unique V-gene family were dropped. To address suspected cross-contamination and a sequencing artifact, a later analysis removed approximately 590 highly shared, low-generation-probability nucleotide sequences. For each public chain, a later analysis derived a clonal expansion index from normalized ranks of inferred template counts within each repertoire. Generation probabilities in a later analysis came from a VDJ recombination model fitted to out-of-frame rearrangements, and those results were checked against IGoR. In a later analysis, hypergeometric tests were used to score TCR-TCR, TCR-HLA and TCR-CMV co-occurrence, with a repertoire-size bias correction applied to TCR pairs. To estimate false discovery rates, a later analysis permuted the HLA or CMV assignments 20 times. In a later analysis, co-occurring TCRs were grouped using DBSCAN, and TCRdist sequence similarity was added for clustering within HLA-allele-positive subsets. Repertoires with fewer than 30,000 or more than 120,000 public chains, plus five repertoires with anomalous nucleotide sharing, were excluded from co-occurrence clustering. Held by TCRdb, this immuneACCESS table contains in-frame sequences only and omits some clones. Under half of the omission traces to an unresolved V gene where checked; the cause of the rest is unknown. For V, J and clone size, that table is used; D and trimming come from the DNA. The sample has about 170,000 clones on record, more than 60% of them singletons. In total, the top ten clones hold roughly 3% of the sample.

There are a few counts of this clone. The antigen this receptor binds is unknown. No much larger clonotype is one base removed from it; base qualities were not supplied. This clonotype originated in a female donor in good health and CMV-seronegative. The sequenced sample consisted of PBMCs. The V gene is TRBV7-8 and the J gene is TRBJ2-7, with the D segment identity uncertain. The CDR3 reads as follows: CASSLAYSTYEQYF. The nucleotides read TGTGCCAGCAGCTTAGCGTACAGCACCTACGAGCAGTACTTC.